What follows are 29 T cell receptor beta chains derived from one specimen sequenced in a study of CD8 T cells in ankylosing spondylitis (dated by TCRdb to between 2016 and 2019). Paper-wide results and their limitations: A TCR beta motif of roughly 8 highly homologous amino acid variants appeared characteristic of blood from ankylosing spondylitis patients.

The library relied on 5' RACE. Sequencing instrument: Illumina HiSeq 2500. The raw public data were reprocessed by TCRdb itself: fastp quality trimming at Q25, MiXCR clonotype calling, in-frame beta chains only. Under each unique CDR3 protein, matching rows form one entry showing the most common genes and DNA. The sample profile shows approximately 550,000 distinct CDR3 sequences; 12% of them were found once. Under 7.5% of the sample belongs to the ten largest clones. No cognate antigen is known for these TCRs. The specimen sequenced was blood, either unsorted or a sorted T cell fraction (not recorded which). Source of these receptors: a male donor with ankylosing spondylitis.

This clonotype was counted ten times or more. This sequence joins TRBV7-8 and TRBJ1-5; 7 nucleotides line up with TRBD1. The junction had 2 bases not matched to a gene; V was cut back by 3 bases and J by 0 bases. Per the germline V gene, CDR1 is SGHVS and CDR2 is FQNEAQ. The CDR3 has 15 residues. CDR3 DNA: TGTGCCAGCAGCTTGGGACAGAATAGCAATCAGCCCCAGCATTTT. Translation: CASSLGQNSNQPQHF. Combining the CDR3 with reference TRBV7-8 and TRBJ1-5 gives the whole variable domain GAGVSQSPRYKVAKRGQDVALRCDPISGHVSLFWYQQALGQGPEFLTYFQNEAQLDKSGLPSDRFFAERPEGSVSTLKIQRTQQEDSAVYLCASSLGQNSNQPQHFGDGTRLSIL.

This chain links TRBV24-1 with TRBJ2-3, with 7 bases identical to TRBD2. V shed 4 bases and J 3 bases; nucleotides not matched to a gene: 9. CDR3 length: 16 amino acids. Germline loops: CDR1 KGHDR, CDR2 SFDVKD. For the CDR3, the DNA is TGTGCCACCAGTGACGATCGGAGGGAGGGGACAGATACGCAGTATTTT. It translates to CATSDDRREGTDTQYF.

V usage is TRBV7-2 and J usage is TRBJ2-3; no reliable D call. The CDR3 runs 14 residues. Deletions cut 4 bases from V and 3 bases from J, with 11 bases between. Looked up from germline, CDR1 is SGHTA and CDR2 is FQGNSA. The CDR3 is CASSSFHGTDTQYF. In nucleotides, the CDR3 is TGTGCCAGCAGCTCGTTCCACGGGACAGATACGCAGTATTTT. The full variable domain, its missing parts supplied by reference TRBV7-2 and TRBJ2-3, is GAGVSQSPSNKVTEKGKDVELRCDPISGHTALYWYRQSLGQGLEFLIYFQGNSAPDKSGLPSDRFSAERTGGSVSTLTIQRTQQEDSAVYLCASSSFHGTDTQYFGPGTRLTVL.

The chain recombines TRBV5-1 with TRBJ1-4; possibly TRBD1 for D (6 bases). The CDR3 is 16 residues long. Germline CDR1 SGHRS, CDR2 YFSETQ. With 4 bases removed from V and 7 bases from J, the gap between germline ends came to 20 bases. As DNA, the CDR3 is TGCGCCAGCAGCATTGGAGATGGGGGCCTAATTGAAAAACTGTTTTTT. Its translation: CASSIGDGGLIEKLFF.

At least ten counts were recorded for this clonotype. This chain uses TRBV7-2 with TRBJ2-2; 7 nucleotides align to TRBD2. Germline V lookup: CDR1 SGHTA, CDR2 FQGNSA. This CDR3 is built from 16 residues. The V segment lost 2 bases and the J segment 4 bases; nucleotides outside the gene matches: 7. In DNA, the CDR3 is TGTGCCAGCAGCTTAAGAACTAGCGTCGGCACCGGGGAGCTGTTTTTT. It codes for CASSLRTSVGTGELFF. The whole variable domain, remainder taken from reference TRBV7-2 and TRBJ2-2, is GAGVSQSPSNKVTEKGKDVELRCDPISGHTALYWYRQSLGQGLEFLIYFQGNSAPDKSGLPSDRFSAERTGGSVSTLTIQRTQQEDSAVYLCASSLRTSVGTGELFFGEGSRLTVL.

The chain recombines TRBV20-1 with TRBJ2-3; TRBD1 matches 8 bases. The CDR3 has 15 amino acids. Germline trimming cut 3 bases from V and 2 bases from J; bases unmatched to any gene: 7. The germline V gene encodes CDR1 DFQATT and CDR2 SNEGSKA (reference sequence). The CDR3 here is CSASPGTGHTDTQYF. The CDR3 DNA is TGCAGTGCTAGTCCCGGGACAGGACACACAGATACGCAGTATTTT.

This clonotype was observed a few times. The CDR3 here is CASSLLQGQVDGYTF. In DNA, the CDR3 is TGTGCCAGCAGCTTATTACAGGGACAGGTCGATGGCTACACCTTC. V gene TRBV7-2 combines with J gene TRBJ1-2; 8 nucleotides align to TRBD1. J lost 6 bases, V lost 2 bases, and 8 bases had no gene match. Germline V gives CDR1 SGHTA, CDR2 FQGNSA. The CDR3 loop spans 15 amino acids.

The chain employs TRBV28 and TRBJ2-1; no definite D call. Germline-derived CDR1 and CDR2 are MDHEN and SYDVKM. This CDR3 has 13 amino acids. The germline V and J ends were trimmed by 5 bases and 4 bases, with 9 bases remaining between them. CDR3 region: CASSPPWYNEQFF. The CDR3 DNA reads TGTGCCAGCAGTCCCCCCTGGTACAATGAGCAGTTCTTC.

In its sample, this clonotype was seen a few times. The V and J genes are TRBV19 and TRBJ2-2; D not certain. Germline V gene lookup returns CDR1 LNHDA and CDR2 SQIVND (reference sequence). The CDR3 sequence is 16 residues long. V was cut by 7 bases and J by 0 bases, with 15 bases left in between. The CDR3 DNA reads TGTGCCAGTACCCCCTTCCCCCTTGCGAACACCGGGGAGCTGTTTTTT. Protein sequence: CASTPFPLANTGELFF. Based on the CDR3 plus reference TRBV19 and TRBJ2-2, the full variable domain is DGGITQSPKYLFRKEGQNVTLSCEQNLNHDAMYWYRQDPGQGLRLIYYSQIVNDFQKGDIAEGYSVSREKKESFPLTVTSAQKNPTAFYLCASTPFPLANTGELFFGEGSRLTVL.

This clonotype came up a few times. The V gene is TRBV20-1, the J gene TRBJ2-4; D is possibly TRBD1 (5 bases). This CDR3 spans 13 amino acids. CDR1 and CDR2 (germline): DFQATT, SNEGSKA (reference sequence). V was trimmed by 6 bases and J by 8 bases, leaving 17 bases between them. This CDR3 is CSAVPAGLDIQYF. The CDR3 nucleotides are TGCAGTGCCGTCCCGGCAGGGTTGGACATTCAGTACTTC.

This chain joins TRBV6-2 or TRBV6-3 and TRBJ2-7; tentatively, D is TRBD1 or TRBD2 (5 bases each). Looked up from germline, CDR1 is MNHEY and CDR2 is SVGEGT. V was clipped by 6 bases and J by 3 bases, with 18 bases between them. The CDR3 loop spans 15 amino acids. The CDR3 DNA is TGTGCCAGCAGGCAGGCAGGGACCCCTTTCTACGAGCAGTACTTC. Protein: CASRQAGTPFYEQYF.

This chain uses TRBV13 with TRBJ2-1, with D possibly matching TRBD2 (8 bases). The CDR3 loop spans 18 amino acids. The germline V and J ends were trimmed by 5 bases and 7 bases, with 27 bases remaining between them. Germline loops: CDR1 PRHDT, CDR2 FYEKMQ (reference sequence). CDR3 residues: CASSPAGTELAAGNEQFF. In nucleotides, the CDR3 is TGTGCCAGCAGCCCAGCCGGGACAGAACTAGCGGCGGGGAATGAGCAGTTCTTC.

This clonotype came up a few times. The V call is TRBV20-1, the J call TRBJ1-2; D is ambiguous. From germline, CDR1 is DFQATT and CDR2 SNEGSKA (reference sequence). This CDR3 contains 15 residues. Trimming removed 1 base from V and 4 bases from J, with 16 bases in between. The CDR3, as DNA: TGCAGTGCTAGAGCCGGCGATTGGCATATCTATGGCTACACCTTC. Amino acid sequence: CSARAGDWHIYGYTF.

The chain recombines TRBV20-1 with TRBJ2-7, with D perhaps assigned TRBD1 or TRBD2 (5 bases each). V gave up 6 bases and J gave up 7 bases, with 16 bases separating them. The CDR3 consists of 12 residues. Germline values: CDR1 DFQATT, CDR2 SNEGSKA (reference sequence). DNA for the CDR3: TGCAGTGCGCCGGGACCCACCCTGGAGCAGTACTTC. Its translation: CSAPGPTLEQYF.

This clonotype occurred many times. This chain joins TRBV7-9 and TRBJ2-7; D may be TRBD1 or TRBD2 (5 bases each). CDR1 and CDR2 from the germline V gene are SEHNR and FQNEAQ (reference sequence). The V and J ends lost 8 bases and 0 bases respectively, with 14 bases between them. The CDR3 extends over 14 amino acids. The chain's CDR3 is CASGTDRSSYEQYF. The DNA for the CDR3 is TGTGCCAGCGGGACGGATAGGAGCTCCTACGAGCAGTACTTC.

This clonotype appeared a few times. This rearrangement joins TRBV5-4 to TRBJ2-1, with a possible D match to TRBD1 (5 bases). CDR3 length equals 15 residues. CDR1 is SGHNT and CDR2 is YYREEE in the germline V gene (reference sequence). V lost 0 bases and J 5 bases, leaving 12 bases between the germline ends. The CDR3 protein is CASSLVLGQNNEQFF. CDR3 nucleotides: TGTGCCAGCAGCTTGGTCCTTGGACAAAACAATGAGCAGTTCTTC.

This clonotype was seen a few times. This chain uses TRBV6-5 with TRBJ2-5, with 8 bases lining up with TRBD2. The CDR3 runs 15 residues. Germline loops: CDR1 MNHEY, CDR2 SVGAGI. V lost 0 bases, J lost 4 bases, and 4 bases stayed unmatched. The DNA of the CDR3 is TGTGCCAGCAGTTACTCTGTCGGGAGGGGAGAGACCCAGTACTTC. Protein product: CASSYSVGRGETQYF.

This chain uses TRBV15 with TRBJ1-1, with 7 bases aligning to TRBD1. V shed 0 bases, J shed 3 bases, and the junction held 4 bases outside the gene matches. The germline CDR1 and CDR2 sequences are LNHNV and YYDKDF (reference sequence). This CDR3 contains 15 residues. As DNA, the CDR3 is TGTGCCACCAGCAGAGATAAGGGGGCCTACACTGAAGCTTTCTTT. As protein: CATSRDKGAYTEAFF. Looking up the rest from reference TRBV15 and TRBJ1-1 gives the full variable domain: DAMVIQNPRYQVTQFGKPVTLSCSQTLNHNVMYWYQQKSSQAPKLLFHYYDKDFNNEADTPDNFQSRRPNTSFCFLDIRSPGLGDTAMYLCATSRDKGAYTEAFFGQGTRLTVV.

This clonotype was counted between two and nine times. The chain carries TRBV3-1 and TRBJ1-2; 8 positions agree with TRBD1. The CDR3 extends over 14 amino acids. The V gene end was trimmed by 6 bases and the J gene end by 3 bases; junction bases not matched to a gene: 6. Germline V gene sequence: CDR1 LGHDT, CDR2 YNNKEL (reference sequence). CDR3: CASSRQGFHYGYTF. DNA of the CDR3: TGTGCCAGCAGTCGACAGGGGTTCCACTATGGCTACACCTTC.

This clonotype was found a few times. The gene calls are TRBV10-1 and TRBJ1-2; D is perhaps TRBD1 (5 bases). Between the trimmed V and J ends, which lost 3 bases and 5 bases, there was a span of 16 bases. The CDR3 has 15 residues. The V gene's germline CDR1 is WNHNN and CDR2 SYGVQD (reference sequence). CDR3 bases: TGCGCCAGCAGTGATATCGCAGGGACCACTTATGGCTACACCTTC. Translation gives CASSDIAGTTYGYTF.

J is TRBJ2-7 and V is TRBV30; D possibly corresponds to TRBD2 (6 bases). The ends were cut back, 2 bases at V and 0 bases at J, with 20 bases in the middle. The length of the CDR3 is 17 residues. From germline, CDR1 is GTSNPN and CDR2 SVGIG (reference sequence). This chain's CDR3 is CAWSRPWRGISSYEQYV. In nucleotides, the CDR3 is TGTGCCTGGAGTCGCCCATGGCGGGGCATAAGCTCCTACGAGCAGTACGTC.

This clonotype occurred many times. Here the CDR3 DNA reads TGTGCCACCAGCGGGAGCGGGGCCTCCTACAATGAGCAGTTCTTC. Translation gives CATSGSGASYNEQFF. The chain combines TRBV15 with TRBJ2-1, with 7 bases fitting TRBD2. The CDR3 length is 15 residues. CDR1 and CDR2 from the germline V gene are LNHNV and YYDKDF (reference sequence). The junction had 4 bases not matched to a gene; V was cut back by 5 bases and J by 0 bases.

In this sample, this clonotype turned up a few times. This chain uses TRBV20-1 with TRBJ1-2, with 7 bases fitting TRBD1. Germline values: CDR1 DFQATT, CDR2 SNEGSKA (reference sequence). The CDR3 covers 15 residues. V lost 4 bases to trimming and J lost 4 bases; unmatched junction nucleotides: 12. The CDR3: CSAKRGFQGGYGYTF. CDR3 in DNA: TGCAGTGCTAAACGAGGGTTTCAGGGGGGCTATGGCTACACCTTC.

The chain joins TRBV6-4 to TRBJ2-1; perhaps TRBD1 as D (6 bases). Germline V CDR1 and CDR2: MRHNA, SNTAGT. V lost 7 bases and J 6 bases, leaving 43 bases between the germline ends. CDR3 length: 23 residues. The CDR3 DNA reads TGTGCCAGCATCGCATCCGGGACAACCGTGTTCTGGGTGTTCGTTCCTACGAGCAATGAGCAGTTCTTC. It codes for CASIASGTTVFWVFVPTSNEQFF.

This clonotype occurred many times. The chain has TRBV6-1 and TRBJ2-3; 14 bases align to TRBD2. V was clipped by 4 bases and J by 9 bases; unmatched bases: 3. Looked up from germline, CDR1 is MNHNS and CDR2 is SASEGT. The CDR3 has 14 amino acids. CDR3: CASSGGLAGATQYF. The CDR3 nucleotides are TGTGCCAGCAGTGGGGGACTAGCGGGAGCCACGCAGTATTTT.

This clonotype was recorded a few times. This chain connects TRBV29-1 to TRBJ2-1; D may be TRBD2 (6 bases). The CDR3 sequence is 14 residues long. Germline V gene lookup returns CDR1 SQVTM and CDR2 ANQGSEA. Trimming left V 8 bases short and J 3 bases short, with 17 bases between. CDR3 nucleotide sequence: TGCAGCTCCAAACCTAGCGTCCTCTACAATGAGCAGTTCTTC. Translating gives CSSKPSVLYNEQFF.

This clonotype appeared a few times. The chain is built from TRBV7-8 and TRBJ2-3; TRBD2 aligns across 10 bases. V lost 8 bases and J lost 0; bases outside the gene matches: 5. The CDR3 is 15 amino acids. CDR1 and CDR2 from the germline V gene are SGHVS and FQNEAQ. Written as DNA, the CDR3 is TGTGCCAGCGGGGGACTAGCGCGTAGCACAGATACGCAGTATTTT. Translating it yields CASGGLARSTDTQYF.

This clonotype has more than one count but fewer than ten. The J gene is TRBJ2-1, the V gene TRBV20-1; D might be TRBD2 (5 bases). V lost 6 bases to trimming and J lost 8 bases, with 17 bases between them. Germline CDR1 reads DFQATT; CDR2 reads SNEGSKA (reference sequence). The CDR3 has 13 residues. CDR3 nucleotide sequence: TGCAGTGCCCCCGGGGTGGGCTCGGATGAGCAGTTCTTC. Translation: CSAPGVGSDEQFF.

J is TRBJ2-7 and V is TRBV7-9; 7 nucleotides align to TRBD1. This CDR3 has 12 residues. Unmatched junction bases numbered 6, after V lost 11 bases and J lost 2 bases. The V gene's germline CDR1 is SEHNR and CDR2 FQNEAQ (reference sequence). The CDR3 DNA reads as TGTGCCGCCGGGACAGATACCTACGAGCAGTACTTC. Translation gives CAAGTDTYEQYF.